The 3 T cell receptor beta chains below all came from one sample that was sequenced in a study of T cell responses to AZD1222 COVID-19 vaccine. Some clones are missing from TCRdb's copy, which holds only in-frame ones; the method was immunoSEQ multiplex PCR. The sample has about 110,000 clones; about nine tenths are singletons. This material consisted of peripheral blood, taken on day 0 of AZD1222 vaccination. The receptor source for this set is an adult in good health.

The CDR3 DNA is TGTGCCAGCAGCCGGACTAGCGGGGGGGGCAATGAGCAGTTCTTC. Translation: CASSRTSGGGNEQFF. The chain uses TRBV5-4 and TRBJ2-1; 15 nucleotides line up with TRBD2. Germline V gene sequence: CDR1 SGHNT, CDR2 YYREEE (reference sequence). Germline trimming cut 4 bases from V and 6 bases from J; bases unmatched to any gene: 2. The CDR3 is 15 residues long.

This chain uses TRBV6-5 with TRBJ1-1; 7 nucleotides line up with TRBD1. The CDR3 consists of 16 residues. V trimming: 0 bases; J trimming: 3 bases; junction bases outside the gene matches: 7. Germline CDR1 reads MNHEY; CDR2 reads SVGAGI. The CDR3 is CASSYSLQGTDTEAFF. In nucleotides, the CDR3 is TGTGCCAGCAGTTACTCCCTACAGGGGACCGACACTGAAGCTTTCTTT.

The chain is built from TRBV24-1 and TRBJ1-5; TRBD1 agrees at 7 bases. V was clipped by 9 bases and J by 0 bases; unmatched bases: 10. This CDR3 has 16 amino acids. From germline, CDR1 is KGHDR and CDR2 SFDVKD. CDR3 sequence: CATRTRDRYSNQPQHF. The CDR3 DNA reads TGTGCCACCCGGACGCGGGACAGATATAGCAATCAGCCCCAGCATTTT.